The 22 T cell receptor beta chains presented below share a single source sample, sequenced in a study of T-cell memory formation after mild COVID-19. One entry per CDR3 protein, called by TCRdb with MiXCR from the 5' RACE reads. The sample holds about 350,000 distinct CDR3 sequences, approximately 14% seen once. The sequencing sample was made of PBMCs or a T cell subset sorted from them (not recorded which). The source of these receptors is a man aged 18 to 29 who had mild COVID-19 (a few samples of this study predate the infection). Cell type and time point are not known.

This chain uses TRBV6-2 or TRBV6-3 with TRBJ1-2; D uncertain. Germline loops: CDR1 MNHEY, CDR2 SVGEGT. Deletions cut 2 bases from V and 1 base from J, with 8 bases between. The CDR3 totals 14 residues. The CDR3 spells CASSYGIFNYGYTF. CDR3 DNA: TGTGCCAGCAGTTACGGGATCTTTAACTATGGCTACACCTTC.

The gene calls are TRBV24-1 and TRBJ2-3; 11 bases line up with TRBD1. Germline V gene data show CDR1 as KGHDR and CDR2 as SFDVKD. V was pared by 4 bases and J by 4 bases, with 6 bases of the junction left unmatched. The CDR3 contains 16 residues. The CDR3 nucleotides are TGTGCCACCAGTGACTTGCCGGGACAGGGGGCAGATACGCAGTATTTT. This encodes CATSDLPGQGADTQYF.

This clonotype has only a few counts. This chain uses TRBV28 with TRBJ2-1; a possible D gene is TRBD2 (7 bases). Germline V gene sequence: CDR1 MDHEN, CDR2 SYDVKM. The CDR3 consists of 15 residues. The V end was cut by 8 bases, the J end by 7 bases, with 21 bases between. The CDR3 region is CASRKGLGGGNEQFF. Written as DNA, the CDR3 is TGTGCCAGCCGGAAAGGACTAGGGGGTGGGAATGAGCAGTTCTTC.

This clonotype turned up a few times. The rearrangement joins TRBV2 to TRBJ2-1, with 8 positions matching TRBD1. Germline V gene data show CDR1 as SNHLY and CDR2 as FYNNEI. The V segment lost 6 bases and the J segment 8 bases; nucleotides outside the gene matches: 9. This CDR3 comprises 14 residues. The CDR3 loop reads CASSATGGRDEQFF. DNA of the CDR3: TGTGCCAGCAGCGCAACAGGGGGACGGGATGAGCAGTTCTTC.

This clonotype has only a few counts. This chain joins TRBV4-2 and TRBJ2-1; D unclear. This CDR3 has 13 amino acids. V was trimmed by 6 bases and J by 2 bases, leaving 8 bases between them. Germline CDR1 LGHNA, CDR2 YNFKEQ. CDR3 amino acids: CASRRLPYNEQFF. Here the CDR3 DNA reads TGTGCCAGCAGGAGACTGCCCTACAATGAGCAGTTCTTC.

This clonotype was seen repeatedly, ten times or more. The chain links TRBV28 to TRBJ2-5; D call uncertain. The V end was cut by 2 bases, the J end by 4 bases, with 8 bases between. Germline V CDR1 and CDR2: MDHEN, SYDVKM. The CDR3 length is 13 residues. The CDR3: CASSLIRRETQYF. CDR3 DNA sequence: TGTGCCAGCAGTTTAATTCGACGAGAGACCCAGTACTTC.

This clonotype was detected many times. The rearrangement joins TRBV5-1 to TRBJ2-1; 9 nucleotides match TRBD2. Germline assignment: CDR1 SGHRS and CDR2 YFSETQ. This CDR3 is 13 amino acids long. J gave up 9 bases and V 0 bases, and 1 base lay outside the gene matches. The CDR3 loop is CASSLGLAAEQFF. The CDR3 coding sequence is TGCGCCAGCAGCTTGGGACTAGCGGCTGAGCAGTTCTTC.

The chain employs TRBV7-9 and TRBJ2-1; 15 bases are a match to TRBD2. The germline gives CDR1 SEHNR, CDR2 FQNEAQ (reference sequence). The CDR3 loop spans 19 amino acids. With V trimmed by 5 bases and J by 7 bases, 15 bases remained unmatched. In DNA, the CDR3 is TGTGCCAGCAGCCCCGGGACTAGCGGGGGGAACCTCCTTCCGAATGAGCAGTTCTTC. Translating gives CASSPGTSGGNLLPNEQFF.

At least ten counts were recorded for this clonotype. The chain uses TRBV7-8 and TRBJ2-1; D unclear. Deletions cut 0 bases from V and 4 bases from J, with 7 bases between. CDR3 length: 14 amino acids. Looked up from germline, CDR1 is SGHVS and CDR2 is FQNEAQ. Here the CDR3 reads CASSLARAYNEQFF. In DNA form, the CDR3 reads TGTGCCAGCAGCTTAGCAAGGGCATACAATGAGCAGTTCTTC.

At least ten counts were recorded for this clonotype. This chain joins TRBV2 and TRBJ2-3; no reliable D call. The ends were cut back, 3 bases at V and 2 bases at J, with 0 bases in the middle. The CDR3 length is 11 residues. The germline CDR1 and CDR2 sequences are SNHLY and FYNNEI. This chain's CDR3 is CASSDTDTQYF. CDR3 in DNA: TGTGCCAGCAGTGACACAGATACGCAGTATTTT.

The chain recombines TRBV6-5 with TRBJ2-3, with D possibly matching TRBD2 (5 bases). Trimming cost V 4 bases and J 6 bases, with 11 bases left between them. In germline, CDR1 is MNHEY, CDR2 SVGAGI. The CDR3 spans 13 residues. CDR3 region: CASSSSRRDTQYF. The DNA of the CDR3 is TGTGCCAGCAGTTCTAGCAGGCGCGATACGCAGTATTTT.

The chain has TRBV18 and TRBJ2-7, with 8 bases fitting TRBD2. J lost 4 bases, V lost 3 bases, and 8 bases had no gene match. CDR3 length: 15 amino acids. Germline CDR1 reads KGHSH; CDR2 reads LQKENI. CDR3 sequence: CASSPGRGGWYEQYV. The CDR3 DNA sequence: TGTGCCAGCTCACCCGGTCGGGGGGGCTGGTACGAGCAGTACGTC.

This clonotype was picked up a small number of times. This rearrangement joins TRBV7-9 to TRBJ2-5; unclear D gene. The CDR3 loop spans 16 amino acids. V lost 5 bases to trimming and J lost 0 bases, with 16 bases between them. Per the germline V gene, CDR1 is SEHNR and CDR2 is FQNEAQ (reference sequence). CDR3 sequence: CASSGGPGEYQETQYF. As DNA, the CDR3 is TGTGCCAGCAGCGGCGGACCGGGCGAATACCAAGAGACCCAGTACTTC.

This clonotype has only a few counts. The chain employs TRBV2 and TRBJ2-1, with 8 bases identical to TRBD2. In germline, CDR1 is SNHLY, CDR2 FYNNEI. This CDR3 spans 16 amino acids. After removal of 6 bases from V and 2 bases from J, the junction contained 9 bases not matched to a gene. The CDR3 coding sequence is TGTGCCAGCAGAGCCCGCGGGGGGCTGACCTACAATGAGCAGTTCTTC. Translating gives CASRARGGLTYNEQFF.

This clonotype has more than one count but fewer than ten. The chain joins TRBV6-5 to TRBJ1-6; a weak D match, TRBD1 (6 bases). With 6 bases removed from V and 6 bases from J, the gap between germline ends came to 18 bases. The CDR3 totals 16 residues. CDR1 and CDR2 (germline): MNHEY, SVGAGI. DNA of the CDR3: TGTGCCAGCAGACGAGGACAGTTCGGCACTAATTCACCCCTCCACTTT. This codes for CASRRGQFGTNSPLHF.

This clonotype came up a few times. The chain employs TRBV30 and TRBJ1-1; D possibly corresponds to TRBD1 (6 bases). V was pared by 4 bases and J by 1 base, with 10 bases between. The CDR3 consists of 13 residues. The V gene's germline CDR1 is GTSNPN and CDR2 SVGIG (reference sequence). The CDR3 sequence: CAWIQGTNTEAFF. CDR3 sequence (DNA): TGTGCCTGGATTCAGGGGACGAACACTGAAGCTTTCTTT. The variable domain in full, completed from reference TRBV30 and TRBJ1-1, reads SQTIHQWPATLVQPVGSPLSLECTVEGTSNPNLYWYRQAAGRGLQLLFYSVGIGQISSEVPQNLSASRPQDRQFILSSKKLLLSDSGFYLCAWIQGTNTEAFFGQGTRLTVV.

This chain joins TRBV2 and TRBJ2-5; 7 bases map to TRBD1. Germline CDR1 reads SNHLY; CDR2 reads FYNNEI. The CDR3 spans 13 residues. Trimming at V came to 4 bases and at J to 1 base, leaving 0 bases not matched to a gene. CDR3 sequence: CASSGDSQETQYF. CDR3 DNA sequence: TGTGCCAGCAGTGGGGACAGCCAAGAGACCCAGTACTTC.

V is TRBV4-3 and J is TRBJ1-3, with TRBD1 identical over 9 bases. The CDR3 is 15 amino acids. Per the germline V gene, CDR1 is LGHNA and CDR2 is YSLEER. The ends lost 5 bases at V and 4 bases at J; junction bases unmatched: 6. The CDR3 nucleotides read TGCGCCAGCAGCGGCGACAGGGGGATCGGAAACACCATATATTTT. Its translation is CASSGDRGIGNTIYF.

This clonotype showed up just a few times. The chain carries TRBV5-1 and TRBJ2-3, with D possibly TRBD2 on 6 matching bases. With 2 bases removed from V and 0 bases from J, the gap between germline ends came to 13 bases. CDR3 length equals 16 residues. Germline-derived CDR1 and CDR2 are SGHRS and YFSETQ. CDR3 loop: CASSLTAGPSTDTQYF. CDR3 bases: TGCGCCAGCAGCTTAACAGCGGGTCCGAGCACAGATACGCAGTATTTT.

V usage is TRBV20-1 and J usage is TRBJ2-1; 12 nucleotides agree with TRBD2. The germline CDR1 and CDR2 sequences are DFQATT and SNEGSKA (reference sequence). Trimming cost V 1 base and J 7 bases; bases outside gene matches: 2. The CDR3 is 14 amino acids. The CDR3 nucleotides are TGCAGTGCTAGAGGAACTAGCGGGGGGAATGAGCAGTTCTTC. Its protein is CSARGTSGGNEQFF.

The chain is built from TRBV5-1 and TRBJ2-7; D may correspond to TRBD1 or TRBD2 (5 bases each). Germline CDR1 SGHRS, CDR2 YFSETQ. The V end lost 1 base, the J end lost 0 bases, and 11 bases lay between the germline ends. This CDR3 comprises 15 residues. The CDR3 spells CASSLPGPSSYEQYV. DNA of the CDR3: TGCGCCAGCAGCTTGCCGGGACCGAGCTCCTACGAGCAGTACGTC.

In its sample, this clonotype was seen many times. The chain links TRBV4-1 to TRBJ1-5, with D unresolved. Trimming stripped 4 bases from V and 0 bases from J, with 10 bases between. CDR1 and CDR2 (germline): MGHRA, YSYEKL. CDR3 length equals 15 residues. The CDR3 coding sequence is TGCGCCAGCAGCCCGCGGCACGTTAGCAATCAGCCCCAGCATTTT. It is translated as CASSPRHVSNQPQHF.